A single sample is the source of the 30 T cell receptor beta chains below, sequenced in a study of cytomegalovirus exposure and HLA in healthy donors. Primers for the PCR totalled 60 Vbeta and 13 Jbeta. The protocol was immunoSEQ multiplex PCR, while the TCRdb copy is restricted to in-frame clones and leaves out a portion. The top ten clones hold around 1% of a sample with roughly 120,000 clones, roughly three quarters of them seen once. The sample comprised PBMCs. The origin of the receptors is a woman in her twenties or thirties in good health and CMV-seronegative.

The chain links TRBV10-3 to TRBJ2-7; 10 bases agree with TRBD2. Germline V gene data show CDR1 as ENHRY and CDR2 as SYGVKD. This CDR3 has 15 amino acids. V was pared by 3 bases and J by 2 bases, with 4 bases of the junction left unmatched. The CDR3 DNA follows: TGTGCCATCAGTGATCGGACTAGCGGCACCTACGAGCAGTACTTC. It codes for CAISDRTSGTYEQYF.

The J gene is TRBJ2-2, the V gene TRBV9, with D possibly being TRBD1 (6 bases). V lost 0 bases and J 5 bases, leaving 14 bases between the germline ends. CDR1 is SGDLS, CDR2 YYNGEE, per germline. This CDR3 spans 16 amino acids. DNA of the CDR3: TGTGCCAGCAGCGTAGCTGGCAGGGGTAGAACCGGGGAGCTGTTTTTT. As protein: CASSVAGRGRTGELFF.

The rearrangement uses TRBV29-1 and TRBJ2-5, with 11 nucleotides matching TRBD1. In germline, CDR1 is SQVTM, CDR2 ANQGSEA. This CDR3 has 11 amino acids. The CDR3 here is CRGQGGETQYF. The CDR3 bases are TGCAGGGGACAGGGGGGAGAGACCCAGTACTTC. The entire variable domain, with the rest obtained from reference TRBV29-1 and TRBJ2-5, is as follows: SAVISQKPSRDICQRGTSLTIQCQVDSQVTMMFWYRQQPGQSLTLIATANQGSEATYESGFVIDKFPISRPNLTFSTLTVSNMSPEDSSIYLCRGQGGETQYFGPGTRLLVL.

CDR3 DNA: TGTGCCAGTAGTTTAAGGACTAGCGGGAGCTCCTACAATGAGCAGTTCTTC. It encodes CASSLRTSGSSYNEQFF. V and J are TRBV19 and TRBJ2-1, with 13 bases fitting TRBD2. Germline trimming cut 5 bases from V and 0 bases from J; bases unmatched to any gene: 4. Germline loops: CDR1 LNHDA, CDR2 SQIVND (reference sequence). This CDR3 spans 17 amino acids.

A few counts support this clone. The chain employs TRBV7-2 and TRBJ1-6, with D possibly matching TRBD1 (5 bases). CDR3 size: 15 residues. V lost 2 bases and J lost 7, with 12 bases in between. Germline CDR1 is SGHTA and CDR2 is FQGNSA. The CDR3 loop reads CASSLFGGANSPLHF. The DNA for the CDR3 is TGTGCCAGCAGCTTATTTGGAGGGGCAAATTCACCCCTCCACTTT.

The V gene is TRBV4-1, the J gene TRBJ2-1, with TRBD2 identical over 10 bases. CDR1 and CDR2 from the germline V gene are MGHRA and YSYEKL. This CDR3 is 15 amino acids long. J was trimmed by 9 bases and V by 4 bases; bases with no gene match: 9. The DNA for the CDR3 is TGCGCCAGCAGCCCTCTAGCGGGAGTGTTGGGTGAGCAGTTCTTC. It encodes CASSPLAGVLGEQFF.

This sequence joins TRBV19 and TRBJ1-2, with 11 positions matching TRBD1. Germline assignment: CDR1 LNHDA and CDR2 SQIVND (reference sequence). The CDR3 sequence is 17 residues long. J gave up 0 bases and V 5 bases, and 8 bases lay outside the gene matches. CDR3 bases: TGTGCCAGTAGTCCCCGGACAGGGGGCGCTCCTAACTATGGCTACACCTTC. This sequence encodes CASSPRTGGAPNYGYTF.

This clone was counted only a few times. The rearrangement uses TRBV6-1 and TRBJ1-2; 9 bases match TRBD1. This CDR3 region has 15 residues. Per the germline V gene, CDR1 is MNHNS and CDR2 is SASEGT. The trim removed 3 bases at V and 4 bases at J, leaving 6 bases unmatched. The CDR3 is CASSEQQGASYGYTF. DNA of the CDR3: TGTGCCAGCAGTGAGCAACAGGGGGCAAGCTATGGCTACACCTTC.

The chain combines TRBV7-9 with TRBJ1-2; D not certain. This CDR3 is built from 14 residues. V was pared by 2 bases and J by 2 bases, with 9 bases between. Germline V gene sequence: CDR1 SEHNR, CDR2 FQNEAQ (reference sequence). In DNA, the CDR3 is TGTGCCAGCAGCTTACGGCGGGCAAACTATGGCTACACCTTC. Its protein is CASSLRRANYGYTF.

The V and J genes are TRBV27 and TRBJ1-1; tentatively, D is TRBD1 (5 bases). Germline CDR1 and CDR2: MNHEY and SMNVEV (reference sequence). The CDR3 spans 13 residues. Deletions cut 9 bases from V and 1 base from J, with 12 bases between. CDR3 coding DNA: TGTGCCAGTTGTCCCGACAGGAACACTGAAGCTTTCTTT. Translation: CASCPDRNTEAFF.

V is TRBV19 and J is TRBJ2-1; the D gene is possibly TRBD2 (6 bases). Germline lookup yields CDR1 LNHDA and CDR2 SQIVND (reference sequence). The germline V and J ends were trimmed by 4 bases and 0 bases, with 10 bases remaining between them. This CDR3 comprises 15 residues. For the CDR3, the DNA is TGTGCCAGTAGTAATAGCGGCAACTCCTACAATGAGCAGTTCTTC. This encodes CASSNSGNSYNEQFF. Full variable domain (remainder filled in from reference TRBV19 and TRBJ2-1): DGGITQSPKYLFRKEGQNVTLSCEQNLNHDAMYWYRQDPGQGLRLIYYSQIVNDFQKGDIAEGYSVSREKKESFPLTVTSAQKNPTAFYLCASSNSGNSYNEQFFGPGTRLTVL.

The CDR3 bases are TGTGCCAGCAGCCCCGGTTCCTACGAGCAGTACTTC. Protein: CASSPGSYEQYF. The chain employs TRBV5-6 and TRBJ2-7, with D hard to call. The CDR3 is 12 amino acids. Looked up from germline, CDR1 is SGHDT and CDR2 is YYEEEE. Trimming removed 4 bases at V and 1 base at J, with 6 bases between.

This clone was seen only a few times. The V gene is TRBV19, the J gene TRBJ2-6; TRBD2 might be the D (6 bases). The ends were cut back, 4 bases at V and 2 bases at J, with 15 bases in the middle. Germline CDR1 LNHDA, CDR2 SQIVND (reference sequence). The CDR3 spans 17 residues. The CDR3 spells CASSTSHGGTGANVLTF. In DNA, the CDR3 is TGTGCCAGTAGTACCTCCCACGGGGGAACTGGGGCCAACGTCCTGACTTTC.

Turning to this clone: Different DNA sequences within this sample yield the same CDR3. The chain links TRBV7-9 to TRBJ2-7; 11 bases match TRBD1. J gave up 3 bases and V 4 bases, and 5 bases lay outside the gene matches. Germline V CDR1 and CDR2: SEHNR, FQNEAQ (reference sequence). This CDR3 comprises 15 residues. CDR3 sequence (DNA): TGTGCCAGCAGCTCAACCGGGACAGGGGGCTACGAGCAGTACTTC. Its translation: CASSSTGTGGYEQYF.

In this sample, this clone turned up a few times. The chain is built from TRBV9 and TRBJ2-2, with TRBD2 matching over 11 bases. Germline V gives CDR1 SGDLS, CDR2 YYNGEE. There are 17 residues in the CDR3. The trim removed 0 bases at V and 6 bases at J, leaving 7 bases unmatched. The CDR3 loop is CASSVDISGRASGELFF. The CDR3 nucleotides read TGTGCCAGCAGCGTAGATATTAGCGGGAGGGCGTCCGGGGAGCTGTTTTTT.

This clone was counted between two and nine times. V and J are TRBV11-2 and TRBJ2-1; 10 bases match TRBD2. This CDR3 has 17 residues. CDR1 SGHAT and CDR2 FQNNGV come from the germline V gene. Trimming removed 2 bases from V and 6 bases from J; junction bases left unmatched: 10. The CDR3 DNA reads TGTGCCAGCAGCTTATTAGGAGCGGGAGGGCCGGTCAATGAGCAGTTCTTC. It encodes CASSLLGAGGPVNEQFF.

CDR3 bases: TGTGCCAGCAGTTACTCGAAGGGGTACTATGGCTACACCTTC. Its translation: CASSYSKGYYGYTF. The chain joins TRBV6-5 to TRBJ1-2; TRBD1 might be the D (5 bases). This CDR3 is built from 14 residues. Germline-derived CDR1 and CDR2 are MNHEY and SVGAGI. V gave up 0 bases and J gave up 3 bases, with 8 bases separating them.

This clone was observed once. The chain has TRBV19 and TRBJ2-7; D remains ambiguous. Germline lookup yields CDR1 LNHDA and CDR2 SQIVND (reference sequence). V was pared by 3 bases and J by 0 bases, with 9 bases between. The length of the CDR3 is 14 residues. The CDR3 DNA sequence: TGTGCCAGTAGTATGAACTTTTTCTCCTACGAGCAGTACTTC. The encoded protein is CASSMNFFSYEQYF. Variable domain in full (rest from reference TRBV19 and TRBJ2-7): DGGITQSPKYLFRKEGQNVTLSCEQNLNHDAMYWYRQDPGQGLRLIYYSQIVNDFQKGDIAEGYSVSREKKESFPLTVTSAQKNPTAFYLCASSMNFFSYEQYFGPGTRLTVT.

Points on this clone: The same CDR3 is also encoded by other DNA sequences in this sample. CDR3 residues: CASYLRPGGDNEQFF. CDR3 nucleotides: TGTGCCAGCTATCTTAGACCTGGGGGGGACAATGAGCAGTTCTTC. The genes are TRBV6-6 and TRBJ2-1; 7 bases agree with TRBD2. CDR1 and CDR2 (germline): MNHNY, SVGAGI (reference sequence). Unmatched junction bases numbered 12, after V lost 8 bases and J lost 5 bases. The CDR3 is 15 amino acids.

The genes are TRBV18 and TRBJ1-2; D might be TRBD1 (6 bases). This CDR3 has 15 amino acids. Germline CDR1 reads KGHSH; CDR2 reads LQKENI. V was clipped by 3 bases and J by 4 bases, with 15 bases between them. The CDR3 region has the DNA TGTGCCAGCTCACCCCCTCGGGGAGGGGGCTATGGCTACACCTTC. As protein: CASSPPRGGGYGYTF. Full variable domain (remainder filled in from reference TRBV18 and TRBJ1-2): NAGVMQNPRHLVRRRGQEARLRCSPMKGHSHVYWYRQLPEEGLKFMVYLQKENIIDESGMPKERFSAEFPKEGPSILRIQQVVRGDSAAYFCASSPPRGGGYGYTFGSGTRLTVV.

CDR3 protein: CASSLRQVTGELFF. CDR3 sequence (DNA): TGCGCCAGCAGCTTAAGACAGGTCACCGGGGAGCTGTTTTTT. This chain joins TRBV5-1 and TRBJ2-2, with a tentative D call TRBD1 (6 bases). The CDR3 runs to 14 residues. Germline values: CDR1 SGHRS, CDR2 YFSETQ. V lost 2 bases and J lost 4, with 9 bases in between. Full variable domain (rest looked up from reference TRBV5-1 and TRBJ2-2): KAGVTQTPRYLIKTRGQQVTLSCSPISGHRSVSWYQQTPGQGLQFLFEYFSETQRNKGNFPGRFSGRQFSNSRSEMNVSTLELGDSALYLCASSLRQVTGELFFGEGSRLTVL.

This chain links TRBV6-1 with TRBJ2-1; TRBD2 is a possible D gene (7 bases). The CDR3 is 16 residues long. The V end lost 3 bases, the J end lost 3 bases, and 15 bases lay between the germline ends. In germline, CDR1 is MNHNS, CDR2 SASEGT. CDR3 loop: CASSEPRGADYNEQFF. In DNA form, the CDR3 reads TGTGCCAGCAGTGAGCCTCGGGGGGCAGACTACAATGAGCAGTTCTTC.

The table lists this clone with a count of one. V is TRBV14 and J is TRBJ2-5, with a tentative D call TRBD1 (6 bases). This CDR3 comprises 15 residues. Deletions cut 0 bases from V and 4 bases from J, with 12 bases between. The germline CDR1 and CDR2 sequences are SGHDN and FVKESK. The CDR3 nucleotides read TGTGCCAGCAGCCAAGAAGAACAGGGCCTAGAGACCCAGTACTTC. As protein: CASSQEEQGLETQYF.

This clone has just a few counts. The rearrangement uses TRBV30 and TRBJ1-6; 7 nucleotides match TRBD1. Germline V gene data show CDR1 as GTSNPN and CDR2 as SVGIG (reference sequence). CDR3 length: 13 residues. V lost 2 bases, J lost 12 bases, and 7 bases stayed unmatched. This CDR3 reads CAWSPGTDLPLHF. As DNA, the CDR3 is TGTGCCTGGAGTCCCGGGACAGATTTACCCCTCCACTTT.

This chain connects TRBV6-5 to TRBJ1-2; perhaps TRBD1 as D (6 bases). CDR1 MNHEY and CDR2 SVGAGI come from the germline V gene. Trimming stripped 2 bases from V and 4 bases from J, with 8 bases between. The CDR3 length is 13 residues. CDR3: CASSYGQLYGYTF. In nucleotides, the CDR3 is TGTGCCAGCAGTTACGGACAGCTCTATGGCTACACCTTC.

The table lists this clone with a few counts. The chain has TRBV5-1 and TRBJ2-5, with D possibly being TRBD1 (5 bases). Germline CDR1 reads SGHRS; CDR2 reads YFSETQ. The CDR3 runs 12 residues. Trimming stripped 4 bases from V and 5 bases from J, with 9 bases between. The CDR3 sequence is CASSPYRETQYF. CDR3 DNA: TGCGCCAGCAGCCCCTACAGGGAGACCCAGTACTTC.

The chain has TRBV11-1 and TRBJ1-3; D is possibly TRBD1 (5 bases). The CDR3 totals 18 residues. Germline CDR1 and CDR2: SGHAT and FQDESV (reference sequence). V was pared by 2 bases and J by 0 bases, with 17 bases between. The CDR3 sequence is CASSLPRTGTFSGNTIYF. The CDR3 DNA reads as TGTGCCAGCAGCTTACCGAGAACAGGCACCTTCTCTGGAAACACCATATATTTT.

This chain connects TRBV6-5 to TRBJ2-7; 9 positions match TRBD1. CDR1 is MNHEY, CDR2 SVGAGI, per germline. This CDR3 region has 14 residues. Trimming removed 5 bases from V and 6 bases from J; junction bases left unmatched: 8. This chain's CDR3 is CASSAGDRASEQYF. For the CDR3, the DNA is TGTGCCAGCAGTGCCGGGGACAGGGCTTCCGAGCAGTACTTC.

This clone was observed a handful of times. The rearrangement links TRBV7-9 to TRBJ1-2; 9 bases are shared with TRBD1. The CDR3 has 12 amino acids. Germline V gene data show CDR1 as SEHNR and CDR2 as FQNEAQ (reference sequence). V gave up 5 bases and J gave up 8 bases; unmatched junction bases: 3. The DNA for the CDR3 is TGTGCCAGCAGCGGGACAGGGCAAGGCTACACCTTC. It is translated as CASSGTGQGYTF. Supplemented by reference TRBV7-9 and TRBJ1-2, the full variable domain reads DTGVSQNPRHKITKRGQNVTFRCDPISEHNRLYWYRQTLGQGPEFLTYFQNEAQLEKSRLLSDRFSAERPKGSFSTLEIQRTEQGDSAMYLCASSGTGQGYTFGSGTRLTVV.

The chain has TRBV19 and TRBJ1-2, with TRBD1 matching 9 bases. Germline values: CDR1 LNHDA, CDR2 SQIVND (reference sequence). With 0 bases clipped from V and 5 bases from J, the junction kept 7 bases outside the gene matches. This CDR3 spans 16 amino acids. CDR3 DNA sequence: TGTGCCAGTAGTATAGATGGAGCTGGACAGGGGTATGGCTACACCTTC. Its protein product is CASSIDGAGQGYGYTF.